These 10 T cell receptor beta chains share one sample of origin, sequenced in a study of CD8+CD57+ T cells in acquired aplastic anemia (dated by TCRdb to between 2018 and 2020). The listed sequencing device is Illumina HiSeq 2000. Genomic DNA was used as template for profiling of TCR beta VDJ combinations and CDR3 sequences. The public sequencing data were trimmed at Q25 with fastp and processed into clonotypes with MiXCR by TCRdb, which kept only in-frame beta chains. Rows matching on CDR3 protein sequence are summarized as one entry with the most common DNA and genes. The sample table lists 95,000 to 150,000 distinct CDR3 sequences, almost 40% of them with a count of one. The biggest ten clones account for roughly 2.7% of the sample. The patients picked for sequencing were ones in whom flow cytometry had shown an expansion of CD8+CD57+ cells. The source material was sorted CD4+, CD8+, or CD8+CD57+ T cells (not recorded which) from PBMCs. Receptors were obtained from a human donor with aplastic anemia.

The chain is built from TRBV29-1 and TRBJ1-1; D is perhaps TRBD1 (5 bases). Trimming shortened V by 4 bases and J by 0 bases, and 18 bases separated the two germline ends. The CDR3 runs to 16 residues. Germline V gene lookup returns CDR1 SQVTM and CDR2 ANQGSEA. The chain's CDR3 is CSVGGTLEVLNTEAFF. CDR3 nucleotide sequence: TGCAGCGTTGGTGGGACGCTCGAGGTACTGAACACTGAAGCTTTCTTT.

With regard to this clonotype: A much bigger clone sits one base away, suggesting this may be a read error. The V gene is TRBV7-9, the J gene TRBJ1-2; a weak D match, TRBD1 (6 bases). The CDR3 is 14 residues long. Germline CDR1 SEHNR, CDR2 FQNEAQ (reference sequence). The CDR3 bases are TGTGCCAGCGGCTTGCAGGGGCGGGACTATGGCTACACCTTC. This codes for CASGLQGRDYGYTF.

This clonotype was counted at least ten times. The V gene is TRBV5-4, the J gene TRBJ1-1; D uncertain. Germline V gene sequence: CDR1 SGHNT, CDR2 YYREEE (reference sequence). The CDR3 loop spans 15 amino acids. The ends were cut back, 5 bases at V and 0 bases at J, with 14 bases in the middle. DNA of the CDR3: TGTGCCAGCAGTTACGGTGGCCAGGTGAACACTGAAGCTTTCTTT. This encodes CASSYGGQVNTEAFF.

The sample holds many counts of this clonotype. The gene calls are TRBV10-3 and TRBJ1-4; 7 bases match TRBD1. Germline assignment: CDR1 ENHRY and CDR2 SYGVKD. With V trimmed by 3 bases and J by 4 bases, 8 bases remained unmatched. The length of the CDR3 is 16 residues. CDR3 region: CAISDTGGQRNEKLFF. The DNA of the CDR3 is TGTGCCATCAGTGACACTGGGGGACAGCGTAATGAAAAACTGTTTTTT.

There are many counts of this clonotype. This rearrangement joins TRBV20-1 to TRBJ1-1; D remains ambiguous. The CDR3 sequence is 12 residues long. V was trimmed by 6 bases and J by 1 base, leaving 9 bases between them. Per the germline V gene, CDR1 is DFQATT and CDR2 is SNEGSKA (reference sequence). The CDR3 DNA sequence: TGCAGTGCGCCACGGAGGAACACTGAAGCTTTCTTT. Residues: CSAPRRNTEAFF.

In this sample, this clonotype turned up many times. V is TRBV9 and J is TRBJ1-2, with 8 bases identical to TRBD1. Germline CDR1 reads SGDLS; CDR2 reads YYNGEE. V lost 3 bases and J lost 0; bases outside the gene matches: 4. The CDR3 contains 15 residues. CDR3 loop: CASSARTGSNYGYTF. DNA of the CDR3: TGTGCCAGCAGCGCCCGGACAGGGTCTAACTATGGCTACACCTTC.

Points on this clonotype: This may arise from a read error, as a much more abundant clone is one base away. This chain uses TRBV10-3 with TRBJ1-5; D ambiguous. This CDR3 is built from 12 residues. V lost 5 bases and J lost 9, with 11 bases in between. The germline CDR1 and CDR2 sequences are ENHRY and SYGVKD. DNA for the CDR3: TGTGCCATCAGTTACCACCCTGGGCCCCAGCATTTT. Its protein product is CAISYHPGPQHF.

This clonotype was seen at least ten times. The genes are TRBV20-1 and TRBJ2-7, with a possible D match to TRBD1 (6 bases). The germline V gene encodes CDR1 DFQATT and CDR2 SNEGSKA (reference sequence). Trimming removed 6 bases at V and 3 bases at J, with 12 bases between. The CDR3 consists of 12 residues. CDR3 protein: CSAADRLYEQYV. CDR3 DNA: TGCAGTGCGGCCGACAGGCTCTACGAGCAGTACGTC.

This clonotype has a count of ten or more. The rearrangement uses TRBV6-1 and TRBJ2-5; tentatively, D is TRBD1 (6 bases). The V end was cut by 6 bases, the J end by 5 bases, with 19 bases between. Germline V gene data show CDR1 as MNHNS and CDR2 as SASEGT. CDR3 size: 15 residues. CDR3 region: CASSQGLGRGETQYF. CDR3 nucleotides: TGTGCCAGCAGCCAGGGTTTGGGCAGGGGTGAGACCCAGTACTTC.

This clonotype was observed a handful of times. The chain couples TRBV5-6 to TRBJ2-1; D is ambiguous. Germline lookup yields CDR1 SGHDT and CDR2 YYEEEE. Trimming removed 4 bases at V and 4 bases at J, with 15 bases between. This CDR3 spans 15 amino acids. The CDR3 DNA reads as TGTGCCAGCAGCGAACTCGGCCAGTTATACAATGAGCAGTTCTTC. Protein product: CASSELGQLYNEQFF.